This T cell receptor beta chain was retrieved from a study of T cells in Graves' hyperthyroidism and ophthalmopathy. Amplified regions were TCR beta CDR3 sequences from RNA transcripts. The primer set for the first-round RT-PCR of the TCR CDR3 was HTBI. TCRdb re-called the multiplex PCR reads through MiXCR, storing one row per CDR3 protein. The sample comprises about 250,000 distinct CDR3 sequences, approximately 21% of which are singletons, and about 60% rests with the top ten. On this clonotype: This clone may be a read error of a much larger clone one base away.

Per the germline V gene, CDR1 is SGHRS and CDR2 is YFSETQ. The CDR3 totals 13 residues. Trimming pared 4 bases from V and 10 bases from J, leaving 17 bases between. The rearrangement links TRBV5-1 to TRBJ1-1, with no clear D. Sequencing was performed on blood. This sequence originates from a man younger than 45 with Graves' ophthalmopathy. This CDR3 reads CASSPQRYDVAFF. DNA of the CDR3: TGCGCCAGCAGCCCCCAACGTTACGATGTAGCTTTCTTT.